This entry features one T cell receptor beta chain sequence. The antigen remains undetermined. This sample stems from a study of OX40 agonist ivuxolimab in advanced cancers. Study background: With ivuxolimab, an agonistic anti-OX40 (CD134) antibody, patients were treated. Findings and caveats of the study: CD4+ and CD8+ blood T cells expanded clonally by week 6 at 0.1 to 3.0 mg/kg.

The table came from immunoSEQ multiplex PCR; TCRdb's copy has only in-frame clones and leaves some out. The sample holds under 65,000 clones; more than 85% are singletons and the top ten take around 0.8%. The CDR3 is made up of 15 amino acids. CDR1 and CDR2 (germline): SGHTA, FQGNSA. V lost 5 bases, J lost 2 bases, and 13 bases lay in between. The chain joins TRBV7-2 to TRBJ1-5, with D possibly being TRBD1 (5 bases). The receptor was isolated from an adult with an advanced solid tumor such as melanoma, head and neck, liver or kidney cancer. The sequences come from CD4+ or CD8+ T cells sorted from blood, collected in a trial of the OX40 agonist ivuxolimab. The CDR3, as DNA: TGTGCCAGCAGCCCAGGACTACAGGGCAATCAGCCCCAGCATTTT. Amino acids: CASSPGLQGNQPQHF.